Below are 6 T cell receptor beta chains sequenced from a single sample in a study of shared clonotypes between healthy human individuals. Here immunoSEQ multiplex PCR was the method, and the copy in TCRdb shows in-frame clones only, minus some. The sample holds roughly 2 million clones, about 94% seen once. What was sequenced was naive CD4+ T cells sorted from blood. The subset here: CD45RA+ positively selected. These TCRs come from a man younger than 35 in good health.

The V and J genes are TRBV18 and TRBJ1-4; D is uncertain. Germline values: CDR1 KGHSH, CDR2 LQKENI. The CDR3 is 15 residues long. V was clipped by 3 bases and J by 4 bases, with 12 bases between them. Here the CDR3 DNA reads TGTGCCAGCTCACCGACCCTCCAGATTAATGAAAAACTGTTTTTT. Its translation: CASSPTLQINEKLFF. Filled out from reference TRBV18 and TRBJ1-4, the complete variable domain reads NAGVMQNPRHLVRRRGQEARLRCSPMKGHSHVYWYRQLPEEGLKFMVYLQKENIIDESGMPKERFSAEFPKEGPSILRIQQVVRGDSAAYFCASSPTLQINEKLFFGSGTQLSVL.

This CDR3 reads CASSSNLVYEQYF. CDR3 in DNA: TGTGCCAGCAGTTCCAATCTAGTGTACGAGCAGTACTTC. V is TRBV6-5 and J is TRBJ2-7; no reliable D call. Germline lookup yields CDR1 MNHEY and CDR2 SVGAGI. V was pared by 4 bases and J by 4 bases, with 11 bases between. The CDR3 loop spans 13 amino acids.

The rearrangement uses TRBV18 and TRBJ1-2; 7 positions match TRBD1. The J segment lost 5 bases and the V segment lost 5 bases, leaving 8 bases of the junction unmatched. The CDR3 is 14 amino acids. CDR1 KGHSH and CDR2 LQKENI come from the germline V gene. The CDR3 sequence is CASSYGQETYGYTF. In nucleotides, the CDR3 is TGTGCCAGCTCATATGGACAGGAAACTTATGGCTACACCTTC.

The V gene is TRBV6-1, the J gene TRBJ2-3; perhaps TRBD2 as D (5 bases). The V end lost 6 bases, the J end lost 4 bases, and 14 bases lay between the germline ends. Germline assignment: CDR1 MNHNS and CDR2 SASEGT. There are 14 residues in the CDR3. Here the CDR3 reads CASSPGGLPDTQYF. The CDR3 region has the DNA TGTGCCAGCAGCCCAGGAGGTCTCCCAGATACGCAGTATTTT.

The chain recombines TRBV19 with TRBJ2-7; 13 bases match TRBD2. Germline V gene data show CDR1 as LNHDA and CDR2 as SQIVND (reference sequence). This CDR3 comprises 17 residues. Trimming cost V 1 base and J 6 bases; bases outside gene matches: 9. The CDR3 coding sequence is TGTGCCAGTAGTATAGGTGGACTAGCGGGAGAATTGGGCGAGCAGTACTTC. The encoded protein is CASSIGGLAGELGEQYF.

On this clone: This sample includes further DNA sequences coding for the same CDR3. CDR3 DNA: TGCGCCAGCAGCCCGGGACTAGCGGTAACAGATACGCAGTATTTT. Translating it yields CASSPGLAVTDTQYF. The chain joins TRBV5-1 to TRBJ2-3, with 11 nucleotides matching TRBD2. Germline-derived CDR1 and CDR2 are SGHRS and YFSETQ. The CDR3 runs to 15 residues. J gave up 3 bases and V 4 bases, and 4 bases lay outside the gene matches.